This T cell receptor beta chain emerged from a study of blood T cell repertoires in COVID-19. Per the original methods: Scientists estimated how many nucleated cells there were by amplifying reference gene primers. Sequencing used immunoSEQ multiplex PCR; TCRdb keeps in-frame clones, though not all of them. Clonal size and the V and J genes are those of that table, whereas D and trimming came from the DNA. Here the sample spans roughly 62,000 clones, about four fifths being singletons. CDR1 and CDR2 from the germline V gene are SGHDT and YYEEEE. This CDR3 is built from 15 residues. V shed 4 bases, J shed 8 bases, and the junction held 12 bases outside the gene matches.

The chain joins TRBV5-6 to TRBJ2-1, with TRBD2 matching 7 bases. The receptor was isolated from a man aged 80 or over with COVID-19, enrolled during active disease. Sequenced material: peripheral blood. CDR3: CASSPYRGVVDEQFF. In DNA form, the CDR3 reads TGTGCCAGCAGCCCCTACCGGGGGGTGGTTGATGAGCAGTTCTTC.